The entry below describes one TCR beta chain. This table comes from immunoSEQ multiplex PCR, and its TCRdb copy is limited to in-frame clones, with some not included. Of about 730,000 clones in the sample, approximately 85% were seen once. CDR1 is MNHEY, CDR2 SVGAGI, per germline. The trim removed 6 bases at V and 3 bases at J, leaving 5 bases unmatched. The CDR3 is made up of 13 amino acids. The data are from a study of shared T cell receptors in the human thymus. This same sample was also part of a study on human thymus T cells. From that paper: Resections that were taken during corrective heart surgery supplied the thymus tissue. Thymic and blood repertoires seemed to favor certain V and J genes.

This sequence originates from a girl in the first two years of life with a congenital heart defect. The J gene is TRBJ2-7, the V gene TRBV6-5; 7 positions match TRBD1. Sequencing input: thymocytes. The CDR3 nucleotides read TGTGCCAGCAGGTCGGGACAGAACTACGAGCAGTACTTC. Its protein product is CASRSGQNYEQYF.